The 23 T cell receptor beta chains in this list originate from one sample, sequenced in a study of OX40 agonist ivuxolimab in advanced cancers. Library construction relied on the immunoSEQ multiplex PCR assay. TCRdb re-hosts the immuneACCESS table, in-frame sequences only. Its copies lack some clones; in the studies checked, an unresolved V gene accounts for under half of them, and the cause for the rest is not known. The sample table contains some 39,000 clones; only one count was recorded for roughly four fifths of them. About 2.5% of the sample is taken by the ten largest. The sample consisted of CD4+ or CD8+ T cells sorted from blood, taken in a trial of the OX40 agonist ivuxolimab. All receptors come from an adult with an advanced solid tumor such as melanoma, head and neck, liver or kidney cancer.

The rearrangement uses TRBV19 and TRBJ2-1; 13 bases agree with TRBD2. The V gene end was trimmed by 6 bases and the J gene end by 7 bases; junction bases not matched to a gene: 9. The germline gives CDR1 LNHDA, CDR2 SQIVND (reference sequence). The CDR3 loop spans 16 amino acids. As DNA, the CDR3 is TGTGCCAGTAGGCCACTAGCGGGAGGGCCCGAAAATGAGCAGTTCTTC. Its translation is CASRPLAGGPENEQFF.

Here the CDR3 DNA reads TGTGCCAGCAGTTTGATTCGGACTAGCGGGCTTTACGAGCAGTACGTC. Its translation: CASSLIRTSGLYEQYV. The genes are TRBV14 and TRBJ2-7; TRBD2 aligns across 11 bases. Germline CDR1 SGHDN, CDR2 FVKESK. The CDR3 totals 16 residues. V dropped 6 bases and J dropped 4; count of bases not matched to a gene: 11.

In this sample, this clone turned up once. CDR3 in DNA: TGTGCCAGCAGCTCGCAGGGGCTACCCGGGGGGCAGTACTTC. This translates into CASSSQGLPGGQYF. The chain employs TRBV7-2 and TRBJ2-5; tentatively, D is TRBD2 (7 bases). Trimming removed 4 bases at V and 11 bases at J, with 20 bases between. The CDR3 contains 14 residues. Germline CDR1 is SGHTA and CDR2 is FQGNSA.

The V and J genes are TRBV13 and TRBJ1-1; no firm D call. Looked up from germline, CDR1 is PRHDT and CDR2 is FYEKMQ (reference sequence). V was trimmed by 5 bases and J by 1 base, leaving 14 bases between them. The CDR3 covers 15 residues. Here the CDR3 DNA reads TGTGCCAGCAGCCGCCCTCGGCAGGAGAACACTGAAGCTTTCTTT. It yields the protein CASSRPRQENTEAFF.

The chain uses TRBV18 and TRBJ1-1; D gene uncertain. V was shortened by 6 bases and J by 1 base, with 15 bases between the two germline ends. This CDR3 is 15 amino acids long. Germline values: CDR1 KGHSH, CDR2 LQKENI. The CDR3 loop reads CASSAIGSENTEAFF. CDR3 bases: TGTGCCAGCTCGGCCATAGGGTCGGAGAACACTGAAGCTTTCTTT.

This clone was detected only once. The V gene is TRBV2, the J gene TRBJ2-1; the D is unclear. This CDR3 spans 13 amino acids. The germline gives CDR1 SNHLY, CDR2 FYNNEI. V was cut by 4 bases and J by 3 bases, with 7 bases left in between. The CDR3 bases are TGTGCCAGCAGTGGACTCTTCTACAATGAGCAGTTCTTC. Residues: CASSGLFYNEQFF.

This clone has a handful of counts. The chain uses TRBV6-1 and TRBJ2-1; 11 positions agree with TRBD2. CDR3 length: 15 amino acids. Germline V gene data show CDR1 as MNHNS and CDR2 as SASEGT. The trim removed 8 bases at V and 1 base at J, leaving 4 bases unmatched. For the CDR3, the DNA is TGTGCCAGCGGAACTAGCGGGAGTTCCTACAATGAGCAGTTCTTC. This gives the protein CASGTSGSSYNEQFF.

The genes are TRBV13 and TRBJ2-3, with a possible D match to TRBD2 (7 bases). CDR3 size: 16 residues. Trimming shortened V by 1 base and J by 4 bases, and 15 bases separated the two germline ends. In germline, CDR1 is PRHDT, CDR2 FYEKMQ (reference sequence). The CDR3 here is CASSLVGGGGPDTQYF. DNA for the CDR3: TGTGCCAGCAGCTTAGTAGGGGGGGGAGGTCCAGATACGCAGTATTTT.

J is TRBJ1-4 and V is TRBV6-5; 7 nucleotides agree with TRBD1. CDR1 is MNHEY, CDR2 SVGAGI, per germline. The CDR3 length is 15 residues. With V trimmed by 4 bases and J by 10 bases, 12 bases remained unmatched. Here the CDR3 DNA reads TGTGCCAGCAGTTCCGCCCGACAGGGTCCGGTAAAACTGTTTTTT. Protein sequence: CASSSARQGPVKLFF.

CDR3 in amino acids: CASSSRGGASLGTEAFF. The CDR3 bases are TGTGCCAGCTCATCCAGGGGGGGGGCGTCATTGGGCACTGAAGCTTTCTTT. The V and J genes are TRBV18 and TRBJ1-1, with TRBD1 matching 7 bases. The length of the CDR3 is 17 residues. The germline CDR1 and CDR2 sequences are KGHSH and LQKENI. J lost 4 bases, V lost 5 bases, and 16 bases had no gene match.

The chain combines TRBV7-2 with TRBJ2-1, with TRBD2 matching over 11 bases. The CDR3 totals 15 residues. Germline V gene lookup returns CDR1 SGHTA and CDR2 FQGNSA. V lost 4 bases to trimming and J lost 3 bases; unmatched junction nucleotides: 2. The CDR3 DNA reads as TGTGCCAGCAGCTCGGGACTAGCGGTCTACAATGAGCAGTTCTTC. Its translation is CASSSGLAVYNEQFF. Filled out from reference TRBV7-2 and TRBJ2-1, the complete variable domain reads GAGVSQSPSNKVTEKGKDVELRCDPISGHTALYWYRQSLGQGLEFLIYFQGNSAPDKSGLPSDRFSAERTGGSVSTLTIQRTQQEDSAVYLCASSSGLAVYNEQFFGPGTRLTVL.

V gene TRBV2 combines with J gene TRBJ2-1, with D hard to call. V was shortened by 6 bases and J by 8 bases, with 14 bases between the two germline ends. CDR3 size: 13 residues. Germline V gene sequence: CDR1 SNHLY, CDR2 FYNNEI. CDR3 DNA sequence: TGTGCCAGCAGCATGGGCAGGTTGTATGAGCAGTTCTTC. It codes for CASSMGRLYEQFF.

The J gene is TRBJ2-4, the V gene TRBV13; no reliable D call. CDR3 length: 12 amino acids. Germline values: CDR1 PRHDT, CDR2 FYEKMQ (reference sequence). V was trimmed by 6 bases and J by 4 bases, leaving 7 bases between them. The chain's CDR3 is CASSGRKNIQYF. DNA for the CDR3: TGTGCCAGCAGTGGCAGAAAAAACATTCAGTACTTC.

The chain employs TRBV7-3 and TRBJ2-3; D may be TRBD2 (5 bases). The CDR3 contains 15 residues. The germline gives CDR1 SGHTA, CDR2 FQGTGA. V gave up 1 base and J gave up 2 bases, with 10 bases separating them. CDR3 protein: CASSLNPSFTDTQYF. The CDR3 bases are TGTGCCAGCAGCTTAAATCCTAGCTTCACAGATACGCAGTATTTT. The full variable domain, its missing parts supplied by reference TRBV7-3 and TRBJ2-3, is GAGVSQTPSNKVTEKGKYVELRCDPISGHTALYWYRQSLGQGPEFLIYFQGTGAADDSGLPNDRFFAVRPEGSVSTLKIQRTERGDSAVYLCASSLNPSFTDTQYFGPGTRLTVL.

The chain has TRBV10-3 and TRBJ2-2, with no clear D. The CDR3 totals 11 residues. Germline V CDR1 and CDR2: ENHRY, SYGVKD. Trimming took 4 bases from V and 6 from J, leaving 3 bases between them. The CDR3 sequence is CAISASGELFF. The CDR3 region has the DNA TGTGCCATCAGTGCTTCCGGGGAGCTGTTTTTT.

A single count supports this clone. The V and J genes are TRBV9 and TRBJ1-3, with D perhaps matching TRBD1 (6 bases). V shed 0 bases and J shed 15 bases, with 19 bases lying between them. Germline V gene sequence: CDR1 SGDLS, CDR2 YYNGEE. CDR3 length: 14 amino acids. The CDR3 DNA reads TGTGCCAGCAGCGTAGAATCGTGGGACAACGGACGATATTTT. Its translation: CASSVESWDNGRYF.

The CDR3 loop is CASSHDRGLYEQYF. In nucleotides, the CDR3 is TGTGCCAGCAGCCATGACAGGGGGCTCTACGAGCAGTACTTC. The rearrangement uses TRBV5-4 and TRBJ2-7, with 10 bases matching TRBD1. CDR3 length equals 14 residues. Trimming at V came to 4 bases and at J to 3 bases, leaving 4 bases not matched to a gene. Germline lookup yields CDR1 SGHNT and CDR2 YYREEE (reference sequence).

CDR3: CASSLRSSGGELFF. As DNA, the CDR3 is TGTGCCAGCAGCTTGAGAAGTTCTGGCGGGGAGCTGTTTTTT. V usage is TRBV5-4 and J usage is TRBJ2-2, with D uncertain. The germline V gene has CDR1 SGHNT and CDR2 YYREEE (reference sequence). With 1 base removed from V and 7 bases from J, the gap between germline ends came to 11 bases. The CDR3 totals 14 residues.

The chain joins TRBV5-6 to TRBJ1-5; D is uncertain. This CDR3 comprises 13 residues. CDR1 is SGHDT, CDR2 YYEEEE, per germline. The V and J ends lost 0 bases and 6 bases respectively, with 7 bases between them. Written as DNA, the CDR3 is TGTGCCAGCAGCTTGGGGTTGAGTCAGCCCCAGCATTTT. This encodes CASSLGLSQPQHF.

The rearrangement joins TRBV7-3 to TRBJ2-7, with D perhaps matching TRBD2 (5 bases). The V and J ends lost 2 bases and 6 bases respectively, with 20 bases between them. CDR3 length: 16 residues. The germline gives CDR1 SGHTA, CDR2 FQGTGA. The CDR3 region is CASSLSRVLAPSEQYF. CDR3 DNA sequence: TGTGCCAGCAGCTTATCGCGGGTTCTGGCTCCGTCCGAGCAGTACTTC.

The chain employs TRBV2 and TRBJ1-5; 11 positions match TRBD1. Germline V lookup: CDR1 SNHLY, CDR2 FYNNEI. The CDR3 is 14 residues long. V was clipped by 5 bases and J by 6 bases; unmatched bases: 3. CDR3 residues: CASSWDRGTQPQHF. The CDR3 DNA sequence: TGTGCCAGCAGTTGGGACAGGGGGACTCAGCCCCAGCATTTT.

The CDR3 loop is CSVTGTGGSGTEAFF. The CDR3, as DNA: TGCAGCGTGACCGGGACAGGGGGCTCGGGCACTGAAGCTTTCTTT. The chain recombines TRBV29-1 with TRBJ1-1; 12 bases are shared with TRBD1. The V gene end was trimmed by 6 bases and the J gene end by 4 bases; junction bases not matched to a gene: 9. Germline V gene sequence: CDR1 SQVTM, CDR2 ANQGSEA. The CDR3 spans 15 residues.

The chain uses TRBV29-1 and TRBJ2-1; D possibly corresponds to TRBD1 (5 bases). Germline lookup yields CDR1 SQVTM and CDR2 ANQGSEA. This CDR3 is 13 amino acids long. Between the trimmed V and J ends, which lost 6 bases and 0 bases, there was a span of 9 bases. CDR3 nucleotides: TGCAGCGTAGGGGCCAGCTCCTACAATGAGCAGTTCTTC. This sequence encodes CSVGASSYNEQFF.